This paragraph reports one T cell receptor beta chain. Its specificity is not known. The sample comes from a study of cytomegalovirus exposure and HLA in healthy donors. Study-wide points: In a later analysis, an Asian-associated ancestry cluster reportedly showed fewer N-insertions than the roughly 650-donor mean.

Germline lookup yields CDR1 SGHAT and CDR2 FQNNGV. V lost 6 bases, J lost 2 bases, and 13 bases stayed unmatched. The CDR3 covers 16 residues. The PCR had 60 Vbeta and 13 Jbeta primers. Measured with immunoSEQ multiplex PCR; TCRdb has only the in-frame clones, and not every one. The profile covers under 150,000 clones, with 80% to 85% appearing a single time and about 1% taken by the ten largest. This receptor was obtained from a boy aged 10-17 years in good health and CMV-seronegative. J is TRBJ2-7 and V is TRBV11-2; TRBD2 aligns across 7 bases. What was sequenced was PBMCs. CDR3 coding DNA: TGTGCCAGCAGTTCTGGCGGGGGAGCGGGTGCCTACGAGCAGTACTTC. Amino acid sequence: CASSSGGGAGAYEQYF.